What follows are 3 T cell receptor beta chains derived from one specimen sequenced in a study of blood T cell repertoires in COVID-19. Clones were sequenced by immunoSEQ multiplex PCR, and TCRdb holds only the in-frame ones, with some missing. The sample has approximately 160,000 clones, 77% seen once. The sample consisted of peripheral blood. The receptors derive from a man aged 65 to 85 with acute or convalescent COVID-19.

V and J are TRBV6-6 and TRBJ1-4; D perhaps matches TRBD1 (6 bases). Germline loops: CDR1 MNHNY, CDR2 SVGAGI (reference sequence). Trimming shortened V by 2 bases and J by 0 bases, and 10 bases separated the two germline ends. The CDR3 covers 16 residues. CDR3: CASSYGQFATNEKLFF. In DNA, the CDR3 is TGTGCCAGCAGTTACGGACAGTTCGCAACTAATGAAAAACTGTTTTTT.

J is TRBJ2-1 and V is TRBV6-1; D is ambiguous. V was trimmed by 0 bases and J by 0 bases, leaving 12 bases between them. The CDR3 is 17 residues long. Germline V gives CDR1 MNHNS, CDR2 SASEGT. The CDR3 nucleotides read TGTGCCAGCAGTGAAGCCGAGGTCAGCCGCTCCTACAATGAGCAGTTCTTC. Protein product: CASSEAEVSRSYNEQFF.

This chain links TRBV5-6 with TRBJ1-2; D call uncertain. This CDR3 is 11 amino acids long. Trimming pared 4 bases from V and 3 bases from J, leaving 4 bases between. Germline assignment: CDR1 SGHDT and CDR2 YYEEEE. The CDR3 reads CASSGDYGYTF. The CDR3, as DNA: TGTGCCAGCAGCGGAGACTATGGCTACACCTTC.